This T cell receptor (beta chain) was captured in a study of cytomegalovirus exposure and HLA in healthy donors (dated 2017 in TCRdb). As for the study more broadly: An earlier analysis of several hundred of the donors reported more than 250 Gb of sequence data and approximately 110 million unique TCR beta sequences from about 200 million T cells. An earlier analysis of around 540 of the donors applied high-throughput TCR beta sequencing to assess whether each TCR beta V gene segment acted as functional or pseudogenic. A later analysis re-analyzed previously published TCR beta repertoires from several hundred donors and added high-resolution HLA genotyping to study TCR occurrence patterns. All discovery cohort repertoires had been generated on a single sequencing platform. Besides the first cohort of 666 subjects, a separate validation cohort made up of roughly 120 different subjects was used. A later genetic analysis used genome-wide SNP genotypes for 398 of the 666 donors, treating that subset as a discovery cohort. Using immunosequencing, the study profiled T cell repertoires from 500 to 800 subjects and related those repertoires to cytomegalovirus serostatus. Among 398 genotyped donors of the cohort, an average of 235,054 unique TCR beta nucleotide sequences were sequenced per donor, approximately 20% of them non-productive. The later analysis used no new phenotypic data to find candidate immune exposures, relying instead on TCR beta sequences and their occurrence across donors. The study aimed to test whether signatures of past pathogen exposure could be identified by cataloging public T cell receptors. Roughly 310 gigabases of sequencing data and 70 million to 85 million unique TCR sequences were included in an early release covering about 700 HLA-typed donors. Among the roughly 400 genotyped donors, about 83% belonged to the genetic ancestry cluster associated with self-reported Caucasian donors. The number of typed donors differed by locus: about 620-630 for A, B, C, DRB1 and DQB1; 500 to 550 for DQA1; around 610 for DPA1; and about 470 for DPB1. HLA typing included class I and class II loci at four-digit resolution. About five DR-DQ haplotypes were handled as single units for association and clustering because linkage in the cohort was strong. To predict cytomegalovirus infection status, the study brought together high-throughput TCR immunosequencing, statistical association of individual TCRs with disease status, and machine learning. Donor age, sex, ethnicity and CMV serostatus were compiled alongside the repertoire data. What the study reported, not specific to this receptor: A later analysis found that HLA-associated TCR beta chains were more clonally expanded and had lower generation probabilities than equally common non-associated chains. According to the authors, the approach could potentially be generalized to other disease states and immunological phenotypes. Linkage disequilibrium might explain the correlated functional status among segregating V segments, but an unknown experimental factor could not be excluded. In a later analysis, most CMV-associated TCR beta chains were found to appear HLA-restricted, with HLA associations seemingly driven largely by CMV exposure. An association between a missense DCLRE1C variant and V-gene and J-gene trimming of TCR beta chains was found in a later genetic analysis and replicated in an independent cohort. In a later analysis, 15,000 to 20,000 TCR beta sequences were associated with specific HLA alleles at a false discovery rate of 0.05. While some public TCRs were present in many individuals, most TCR sequences turned up only very rarely across donors. The classifier was reported to diagnose cytomegalovirus status with high specificity and sensitivity in both the original cohort and the validation cohort. The study listed 150 to 200 TCR beta chains as associated with cytomegalovirus. In a later genetic analysis, fewer N-insertions in productive TCRs were reported among donors in an Asian-associated ancestry cluster than the roughly 700-donor mean. Only TCR beta chains were sequenced in this cohort, and the absence of alpha or paired-chain data limited detectable features. The presence/absence analyses assumed that sequencing depth was roughly uniform across donors, and that assumption may not be true. CMV serostatus was the only immune exposure information available for the cohort. A cluster of highly shared sequence variants was judged likely to represent a technical artifact of the sequencing pipeline. In vitro tests confirmed that three of the cytomegalovirus-associated TCR beta chains recognize cytomegalovirus antigens. The 87-base-pair reads could not distinguish some IMGT-functional V segments, including TRBV6-2 and TRBV6-3, so those segments were excluded. Because counts were too low, about 15 rarely observed V segments, including chromosome 9 orphons, were left out of the earlier analysis of some 600 of the donors. A further reported finding was that TCR beta sequences accurately predicted the HLA-A and HLA-B alleles for most subjects in the first cohort. According to a later analysis, parvovirus B19, influenza, CMV and Epstein-Barr virus appeared linked to several top co-occurrence clusters. According to a later analysis, TCR association rates differed among HLA loci, with DRB1 alleles showing the most associated TCRs and HLA-C alleles showing the fewest. In an earlier analysis of a few hundred of the donors, most TCR beta V segments were observed in productive rearrangements about 90% or about 30% of the time, broadly matching IMGT annotations. When HLA alleles, especially DR and DQ, strongly co-occurred, attributing TCR associations to individual alleles was difficult. HLA typing was unavailable for some donors at each locus, so association tests used only the typed subset.

In total, just over 650 healthy bone marrow donors made up the cohort. At the time of sampling, every cohort member was nominally healthy, though immune exposures that went unrecorded were likely present. The donor tested CMV seronegative, placing the donor among the 350 or so seronegative members of the cohort. Each donor provided a peripheral blood sample, and peripheral blood mononuclear cells were used for TCR beta sequencing. Genomic DNA was extracted from the blood cell samples with the Qiagen DNeasy Blood Extraction Kit. The library was made by the immunoSEQ multiplex PCR assay. For the multiplex PCR, a mixture combining 60 forward primers for TCR Vbeta segments and 13 reverse primers for TCR Jbeta segments was used. Amplification of the CDR3 region of rearranged TCR beta genes was performed with a multiplex PCR assay on genomic DNA. On the Illumina HiSeq System, the amplified TCR beta libraries were sequenced as 87-base-pair reads. The paper's processing steps were these. In a later analysis, 77 million or so unique TCR beta chains were counted across the 650 to 700 repertoires, and roughly 11 million of these chains were shared by at least two donors. Raw reads were error-corrected and collapsed into unique sequences by a nearest-neighbor algorithm in which closely related sequences were merged to remove PCR and sequencing errors. To assign V, D and J gene segments, CDR3 sequences were aligned to IMGT reference sequences. For a sequence to be retained, at least a six-nucleotide match to both a V gene segment and a J gene segment was required. A rearrangement counted as productive if the CDR3 had no stop codons and remained in frame with V and J, and every other rearrangement counted as non-productive. Following IMGT convention, CDR3 was defined as the stretch from the second conserved V-encoded cysteine to the conserved J-encoded phenylalanine. The earlier analysis of roughly 590 of the donors excluded sequences that lacked an unambiguous match to a single V gene segment. In an earlier analysis of about 590 of the donors, a V segment was called functional when productive rearrangements were above 56.7%, and segregating when the standard deviation between donors exceeded 5%. To diagnose cytomegalovirus status from the catalog of TCR beta chain sequences, a statistical classification framework was built. In a later analysis, V and J genes were assigned by comparing TCR nucleotide sequences against IMGT/GENE-DB human TR gene sequences. In a later analysis, CDR3 sequences and most-parsimonious VDJ recombination scenarios were assigned using the TCRdist pipeline. In a later analysis, each TCR beta chain was defined by its CDR3 amino acid sequence together with its V-gene family, and reads lacking a unique V-gene family were excluded. As a way to deal with suspected cross-contamination and a sequencing artifact, a later analysis dropped 500 to 700 nucleotide sequences that were highly shared and had low generation probability. A later analysis calculated a clonal expansion index for each public chain from normalized within-repertoire ranks of inferred template counts. In a later analysis, generation probabilities were computed using a VDJ recombination model fitted to out-of-frame rearrangements, and the results were checked against IGoR. A later analysis scored TCR-TCR, TCR-HLA and TCR-CMV co-occurrence with hypergeometric tests, applying a repertoire-size bias correction to TCR pairs. In a later analysis, false discovery rates were estimated by permuting HLA or CMV assignments 20 times. In a later analysis, co-occurring TCRs were grouped using DBSCAN, and TCRdist sequence similarity was added for clustering within HLA-allele-positive subsets. Repertoires with fewer than 30,000 or more than 120,000 public chains, plus five repertoires with anomalous nucleotide sharing, were excluded from co-occurrence clustering. TCRdb re-hosts the immuneACCESS table, in-frame sequences only. Its copies lack some clones; in the studies checked, an unresolved V gene accounts for under half of them, and the cause for the rest is not known. For V, J and clone size, that table is used; D and trimming come from the DNA. For this sample there are a few hundred thousand clones; 75% to 90% appear just once. The biggest ten clones account for about 0.28% of the sample.

The CDR3 numbers 15 residues from cysteine through phenylalanine. CDR3 DNA only is kept here, 45 bases in frame from base 1. Taken from the germline V gene, the CDR1 and CDR2 loops are KGHSH and LQKENI. Ends trimmed: V by 5 bases, J by 1 base; bases unmatched to a gene: 5. About this clone: Its antigen is still unknown. Per-nucleotide qualities are absent, and no much larger clonotype sits a single base away.

The sample was PBMCs. This chain joins TRBV18 to TRBJ1-1; TRBD1 agrees with 9 junctional bases. This receptor was taken from a girl aged 2-15 years in good health and CMV-seronegative. The nucleotides are TGTGCCAGCTCAAACAGGGGGCTCGCGAACACTGAAGCTTTCTTT. This yields the protein CASSNRGLANTEAFF.